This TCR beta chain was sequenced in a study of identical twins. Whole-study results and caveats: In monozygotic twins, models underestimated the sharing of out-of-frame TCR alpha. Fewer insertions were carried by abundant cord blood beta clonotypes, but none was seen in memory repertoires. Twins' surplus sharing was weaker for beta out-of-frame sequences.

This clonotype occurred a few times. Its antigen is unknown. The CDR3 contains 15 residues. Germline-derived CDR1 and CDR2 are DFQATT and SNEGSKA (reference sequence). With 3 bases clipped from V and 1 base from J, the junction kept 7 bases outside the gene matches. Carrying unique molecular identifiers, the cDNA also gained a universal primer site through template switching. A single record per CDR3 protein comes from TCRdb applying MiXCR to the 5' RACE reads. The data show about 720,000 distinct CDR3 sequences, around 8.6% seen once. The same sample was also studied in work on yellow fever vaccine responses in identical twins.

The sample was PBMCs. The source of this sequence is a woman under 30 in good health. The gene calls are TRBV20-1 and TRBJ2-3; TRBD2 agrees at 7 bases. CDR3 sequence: CSARGGTLGTDTQYF. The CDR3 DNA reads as TGCAGTGCTAGGGGGGGGACGTTAGGCACAGATACGCAGTATTTT.